This T cell receptor beta chain was recovered during a study of T cell repertoires in cytomegalovirus infection. Study details: Matching HLA type and CMV infection were both indicated by public TCR beta signatures. Study-level points and caveats: Individuals carrying CMV plus the relevant HLA were identified by cumulative frequency of public TCR beta families. CMV-specific HLA-C-restricted TCR beta clonotypes dominated the ex vivo response.

TCRdb analysed the reads with MiXCR anew, one entry per CDR3 protein. Of approximately 73,000 distinct CDR3 sequences listed, 35% to 50% are singletons. A remark on this clonotype: Its target is unknown.

Trimming stripped 0 bases from V and 4 bases from J, with 12 bases between. CDR3 size: 15 residues. Per germline, CDR1 MGHRA and CDR2 YSYEKL. V usage is TRBV4-1 and J usage is TRBJ1-2, with a tentative D call TRBD1 (5 bases). This receptor was identified in a human donor in good health (CMV status not recorded). Some clones in this sample may be carry-over from other donors' samples. This specimen consisted of CD8+ T cells from cultured PBMCs, obtained from culture after CMV antigen stimulation. The CDR3, as DNA: TGCGCCAGCAGCCAAGATCACCCCGGGGGCTATGGCTACACCTTC. It specifies CASSQDHPGGYGYTF.